These 23 T cell receptor beta chains were all obtained from the same sample, sequenced in a study of blood T cell repertoires in COVID-19. Here immunoSEQ multiplex PCR was the method, and the copy in TCRdb shows in-frame clones only, minus some. The sample has roughly 200,000 clones, 65% to 90% seen once. The sample consisted of PBMCs or T cells enriched from blood (not recorded which). The receptor source for this set is a woman aged 55-75 years with acute COVID-19.

This clone has a handful of counts. CDR3 sequence reads: CASSLDAGNTEAFF. The CDR3 coding sequence is TGTGCCAGCAGCTTAGATGCAGGGAACACTGAAGCTTTCTTT. The V and J genes are TRBV7-6 and TRBJ1-1, with D uncertain. Germline CDR1 is SGHVS and CDR2 is FNYEAQ. The CDR3 has 14 residues. V was pared by 1 base and J by 1 base, with 7 bases between.

This rearrangement joins TRBV7-9 to TRBJ1-6; a possible D gene is TRBD1 (6 bases). Trimming stripped 2 bases from V and 14 bases from J, with 10 bases between. CDR3 size: 12 residues. Germline assignment: CDR1 SEHNR and CDR2 FQNEAQ (reference sequence). CDR3 loop: CASSLQGRALHF. DNA of the CDR3: TGTGCCAGCAGCTTACAGGGGCGGGCCCTCCACTTT. Full variable domain (remainder filled in from reference TRBV7-9 and TRBJ1-6): DTGVSQNPRHKITKRGQNVTFRCDPISEHNRLYWYRQTLGQGPEFLTYFQNEAQLEKSRLLSDRFSAERPKGSFSTLEIQRTEQGDSAMYLCASSLQGRALHFGNGTRLTVT.

The chain links TRBV14 to TRBJ2-3; 9 nucleotides agree with TRBD2. The CDR3 loop spans 17 amino acids. Germline V gene sequence: CDR1 SGHDN, CDR2 FVKESK. The V gene end was trimmed by 5 bases and the J gene end by 2 bases; junction bases not matched to a gene: 11. CDR3 amino acids: CASSEGTSLVHTDTQYF. DNA for the CDR3: TGTGCCAGCAGCGAAGGGACTAGCCTGGTACACACAGATACGCAGTATTTT.

The chain links TRBV5-5 to TRBJ2-2, with D possibly TRBD2 on 6 matching bases. With 1 base removed from V and 0 bases from J, the gap between germline ends came to 10 bases. Per the germline V gene, CDR1 is SGHKS and CDR2 is YYEKEE (reference sequence). The CDR3 has 16 amino acids. For the CDR3, the DNA is TGTGCCAGCAGCTTGATGGGCGGGGCGAACACCGGGGAGCTGTTTTTT. Its protein product is CASSLMGGANTGELFF.

This clone was recorded once. This rearrangement joins TRBV27 to TRBJ1-4; D gene unclear. Deletions cut 5 bases from V and 13 bases from J, with 14 bases between. Germline V gene sequence: CDR1 MNHEY, CDR2 SMNVEV (reference sequence). The CDR3 covers 12 residues. CDR3 loop: CASSPPAGSLFF. The DNA of the CDR3 is TGTGCCAGCAGTCCCCCTGCGGGCTCACTGTTTTTT. Together with reference TRBV27 and TRBJ1-4, the CDR3 gives the full variable domain: EAQVTQNPRYLITVTGKKLTVTCSQNMNHEYMSWYRQDPGLGLRQIYYSMNVEVTDKGDVPEGYKVSRKEKRNFPLILESPSPNQTSLYFCASSPPAGSLFFGSGTQLSVL.

This clone was counted a single time. The genes are TRBV10-1 and TRBJ2-1, with 8 bases identical to TRBD2. V trimming: 6 bases; J trimming: 5 bases; junction bases outside the gene matches: 9. Germline loops: CDR1 WNHNN, CDR2 SYGVQD (reference sequence). The CDR3 consists of 15 residues. The CDR3 DNA reads as TGCGCCAGCAGGAGTTCAGCGGGAGTTAACAATGAGCAGTTCTTC. It translates to CASRSSAGVNNEQFF.

Comment on this clone: One junction end disagrees with the germline gene, perhaps due to a read error. The chain combines TRBV3-1 (or the pseudogene TRBV3-2) with TRBJ2-3; 7 positions match TRBD2. The germline V gene has CDR1 LGHDT and CDR2 YNNKEL (reference sequence). The CDR3 spans 14 residues. The chain's CDR3 is CACSGAMDADTQYF. CDR3 nucleotides: TGTGCCTGCAGCGGGGCCATGGACGCAGATACGCAGTATTTT.

V usage is TRBV27 and J usage is TRBJ1-2, with D possibly being TRBD1 (5 bases). This CDR3 has 13 amino acids. The germline CDR1 and CDR2 sequences are MNHEY and SMNVEV (reference sequence). Deletions cut 3 bases from V and 1 base from J, with 6 bases between. The CDR3 here is CASSFQGNYGYTF. In nucleotides, the CDR3 is TGTGCCAGCAGTTTTCAGGGTAACTATGGCTACACCTTC.

The chain has TRBV7-2 and TRBJ1-1; D gene ambiguous. V dropped 2 bases and J dropped 0 bases, with 10 bases sitting between them. The CDR3 length is 15 residues. CDR1 is SGHTA, CDR2 FQGNSA, per germline. The CDR3 DNA follows: TGTGCCAGCAGCTTAATGGGCAGCATGAACACTGAAGCTTTCTTT. This encodes CASSLMGSMNTEAFF.

J is TRBJ1-5 and V is TRBV5-4; TRBD1 might be the D (6 bases). This CDR3 is built from 17 residues. The V gene lost 4 bases and the J gene lost 2 bases, with 19 bases spanning the gap. Germline CDR1 SGHNT, CDR2 YYREEE (reference sequence). The CDR3 spells CASSRGGGILGNQPQHF. The CDR3 DNA sequence: TGTGCCAGCAGCCGCGGGGGGGGCATTCTCGGCAATCAGCCCCAGCATTTT.

The chain combines TRBV15 with TRBJ2-5; 7 positions agree with TRBD2. There are 15 residues in the CDR3. From germline, CDR1 is LNHNV and CDR2 YYDKDF (reference sequence). V lost 2 bases, J lost 10 bases, and 13 bases stayed unmatched. CDR3 amino acids: CATSRQLPEAGDQYF. The DNA of the CDR3 is TGTGCCACCAGCAGACAACTACCGGAGGCGGGGGACCAGTACTTC.

The rearrangement joins TRBV5-1 to TRBJ2-1; D perhaps matches TRBD2 (6 bases). CDR1 is SGHRS and CDR2 is YFSETQ in the germline V gene. The CDR3 runs to 17 residues. Trimming stripped 5 bases from V and 3 bases from J, with 21 bases between. The DNA for the CDR3 is TGCGCCAGCAGGCTTTCTGGGGGGAGAAGAGTCTACAATGAGCAGTTCTTC. It codes for CASRLSGGRRVYNEQFF.

The J gene is TRBJ1-2, the V gene TRBV18; D uncertain. Trimming stripped 6 bases from V and 8 bases from J, with 22 bases between. The CDR3 spans 15 residues. Germline loops: CDR1 KGHSH, CDR2 LQKENI. The chain's CDR3 is CASSPGGPGVYGYTF. DNA for the CDR3: TGTGCCAGCTCCCCCGGAGGGCCCGGGGTTTACGGCTACACCTTC.

J is TRBJ2-2 and V is TRBV4-3, with a weak D call TRBD2 (6 bases). V was trimmed by 0 bases and J by 1 base, leaving 12 bases between them. CDR3 size: 17 residues. The germline V gene has CDR1 LGHNA and CDR2 YSLEER. The CDR3 DNA follows: TGCGCCAGCAGCCAAGATTATGTGGGAGGGAACACCGGGGAGCTGTTTTTT. Residues: CASSQDYVGGNTGELFF.

This clone was seen more than once but under ten times. The chain couples TRBV6-2 or TRBV6-3 to TRBJ1-2; 10 bases are shared with TRBD1. Germline CDR1 and CDR2: MNHEY and SVGEGT. The junction had 10 bases not matched to a gene; V was cut back by 5 bases and J by 4 bases. The CDR3 has 16 amino acids. CDR3 amino acids: CASSKYKGQGTYGYTF. The CDR3 DNA reads TGTGCCAGCAGTAAATACAAGGGACAGGGGACCTATGGCTACACCTTC.

The genes are TRBV18 and TRBJ2-7, with D perhaps matching TRBD1 (6 bases). Germline CDR1 reads KGHSH; CDR2 reads LQKENI. V was shortened by 4 bases and J by 0 bases, with 13 bases between the two germline ends. The CDR3 has 15 residues. The CDR3 loop reads CASSQTAQGSYEQYF. Here the CDR3 DNA reads TGTGCCAGCTCACAGACAGCACAGGGCTCCTACGAGCAGTACTTC.

This clone was counted a few times. The chain couples TRBV5-5 to TRBJ1-6; TRBD1 aligns across 8 bases. Per the germline V gene, CDR1 is SGHKS and CDR2 is YYEKEE (reference sequence). This CDR3 contains 15 residues. V gave up 2 bases and J gave up 10 bases; unmatched junction bases: 8. The CDR3 reads CASSFFATGDSPLHF. DNA for the CDR3: TGTGCCAGCAGCTTTTTCGCGACAGGGGACTCACCCCTCCACTTT.

The chain combines TRBV4-3 with TRBJ2-3; TRBD1 matches 8 bases. The CDR3 has 18 amino acids. J lost 2 bases, V lost 0 bases, and 10 bases had no gene match. Germline V CDR1 and CDR2: LGHNA, YSLEER. CDR3 sequence: CASSQDYPGTGITDTQYF. DNA of the CDR3: TGCGCCAGCAGCCAAGACTACCCGGGGACAGGAATCACAGATACGCAGTATTTT.

This sequence joins TRBV12-3 or TRBV12-4 and TRBJ2-1, with D perhaps TRBD2 (6 bases). Trimming removed 6 bases from V and 7 bases from J, with 10 bases in between. The CDR3 contains 12 residues. The CDR3: CASSRLVNEQFF. Here the CDR3 DNA reads TGTGCCAGCAGCCGACTAGTTAATGAGCAGTTCTTC.

The CDR3 spells CASSLEHGNQPQHF. CDR3 in DNA: TGCGCCAGCAGCTTGGAGCATGGCAATCAGCCCCAGCATTTT. The V and J genes are TRBV5-1 and TRBJ1-5; D uncertain. This CDR3 contains 14 residues. The germline V gene has CDR1 SGHRS and CDR2 YFSETQ. The germline V and J ends were trimmed by 0 bases and 2 bases, with 6 bases remaining between them. The full variable domain, rest sourced from reference TRBV5-1 and TRBJ1-5, is KAGVTQTPRYLIKTRGQQVTLSCSPISGHRSVSWYQQTPGQGLQFLFEYFSETQRNKGNFPGRFSGRQFSNSRSEMNVSTLELGDSALYLCASSLEHGNQPQHFGDGTRLSIL.

The J gene is TRBJ1-1, the V gene TRBV18; D ambiguous. The CDR3 has 14 amino acids. Trimming pared 6 bases from V and 0 bases from J, leaving 11 bases between. Germline lookup yields CDR1 KGHSH and CDR2 LQKENI. The DNA for the CDR3 is TGTGCCAGCTCCGACGAGGGTGTGAACACTGAAGCTTTCTTT. Translated: CASSDEGVNTEAFF.

The chain links TRBV9 to TRBJ1-4; 7 bases map to TRBD1. Germline V lookup: CDR1 SGDLS, CDR2 YYNGEE. The CDR3 runs to 15 residues. The junction had 9 bases not matched to a gene; V was cut back by 3 bases and J by 7 bases. CDR3 sequence: CASSARQGGSEKLFF. CDR3 nucleotides: TGTGCCAGCAGCGCCCGACAGGGAGGTAGTGAAAAACTGTTTTTT.

The chain uses TRBV4-3 and TRBJ1-2; no reliable D call. Trimming shortened V by 1 base and J by 6 bases, and 12 bases separated the two germline ends. CDR1 is LGHNA, CDR2 YSLEER, per germline. The CDR3 contains 14 residues. Here the CDR3 DNA reads TGCGCCAGCAGCCAAGGTGTCGGTGTCCATGGCTACACCTTC. Encoded protein: CASSQGVGVHGYTF.